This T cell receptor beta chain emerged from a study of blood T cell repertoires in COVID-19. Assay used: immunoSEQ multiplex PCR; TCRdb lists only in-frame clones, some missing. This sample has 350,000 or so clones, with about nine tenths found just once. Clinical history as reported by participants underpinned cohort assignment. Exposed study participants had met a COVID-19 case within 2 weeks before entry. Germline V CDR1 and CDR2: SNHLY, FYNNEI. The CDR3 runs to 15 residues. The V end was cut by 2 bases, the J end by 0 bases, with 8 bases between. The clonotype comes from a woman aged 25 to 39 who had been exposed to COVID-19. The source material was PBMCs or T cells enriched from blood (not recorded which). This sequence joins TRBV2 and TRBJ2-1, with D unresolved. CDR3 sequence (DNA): TGTGCCAGCAGTGAATTAGCTAGCTCCTACAATGAGCAGTTCTTC. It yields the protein CASSELASSYNEQFF.